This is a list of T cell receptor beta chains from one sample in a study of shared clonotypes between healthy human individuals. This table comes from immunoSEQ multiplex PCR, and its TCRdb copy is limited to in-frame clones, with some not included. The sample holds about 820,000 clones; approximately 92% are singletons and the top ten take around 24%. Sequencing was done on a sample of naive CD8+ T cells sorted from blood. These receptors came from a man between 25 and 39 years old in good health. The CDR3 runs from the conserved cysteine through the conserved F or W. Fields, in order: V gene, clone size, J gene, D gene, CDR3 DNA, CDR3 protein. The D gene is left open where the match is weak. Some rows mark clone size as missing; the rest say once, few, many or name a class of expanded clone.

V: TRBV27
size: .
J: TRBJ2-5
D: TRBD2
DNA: TGTGCCAGCAGTTTAGGGCTAGCGGGAGGGCCGGTGGAGACCCAGTACTTC
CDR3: CASSLGLAGGPVETQYF

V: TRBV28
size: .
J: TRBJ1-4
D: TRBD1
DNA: TGTGCCAGCAGCCTGAACAGGGGGCGAAATGAAAAACTGTTTTTT
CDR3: CASSLNRGRNEKLFF

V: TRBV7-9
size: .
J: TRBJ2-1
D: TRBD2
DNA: TGTGCCAGCAGCCCGTCGGGGGGCTCCTACAATGAGCAGTTCTTC
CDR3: CASSPSGGSYNEQFF

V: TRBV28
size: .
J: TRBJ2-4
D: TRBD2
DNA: TGTGCCAGCAGTTTAAGCGAGCGGGGCGGGACTCGCCTATCTTACATTCAGTACTTC
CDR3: CASSLSERGGTRLSYIQYF

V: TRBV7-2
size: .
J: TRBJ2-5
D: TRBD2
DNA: TGTGCCAGCAGCTTAGACGCGGGAGGGATTCAAGAGACCCAGTACTTC
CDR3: CASSLDAGGIQETQYF

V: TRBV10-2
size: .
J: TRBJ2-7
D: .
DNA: TGCGCCTGCTCCGGGCTAGCATCCTACGAGCAGTACTTC
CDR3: CACSGLASYEQYF

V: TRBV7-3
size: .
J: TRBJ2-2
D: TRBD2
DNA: TGTGCCAGCAGCTTCGGGACTAGCGGCTACACCGGGGAGCTGTTTTTT
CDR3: CASSFGTSGYTGELFF

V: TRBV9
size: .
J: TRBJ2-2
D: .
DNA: TGTGCCACTCGTCGGAGGGACACCGGGGAGCTGTTTTTT
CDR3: CATRRRDTGELFF

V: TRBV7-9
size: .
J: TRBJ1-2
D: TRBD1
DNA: TGTGCCAGCAGCCCCCCCGCTAGGGGACAGGGGGCCTATGGCTACACCTTC
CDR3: CASSPPARGQGAYGYTF

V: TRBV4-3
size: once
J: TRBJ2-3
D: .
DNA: TGCGCCAGCAGCCCGGGGAGCACAGATACGCAGTATTTT
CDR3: CASSPGSTDTQYF

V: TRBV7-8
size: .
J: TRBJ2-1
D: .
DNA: TGTGCCAGCAGCTTAAGTTCTAGCTTTAGTATTTTGAGGAGTGAGCAGTTCTTC
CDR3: CASSLSSSFSILRSEQFF

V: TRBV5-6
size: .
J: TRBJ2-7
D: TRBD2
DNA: TGTGCCAGCAGCGTTTCTAGCGGAGGCCCTACCTACGAGCAGTACTTC
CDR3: CASSVSSGGPTYEQYF

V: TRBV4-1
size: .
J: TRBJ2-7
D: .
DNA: TGCGCCAGCAGCCAAGGATTACGGGAGCGGGACGAGCAGTACTTC
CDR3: CASSQGLRERDEQYF

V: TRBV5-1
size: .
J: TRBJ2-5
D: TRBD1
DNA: TGCGCCAGCAGCCCGGGGACAGGGCGGCAAGAGACCCAGTACTTC
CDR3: CASSPGTGRQETQYF

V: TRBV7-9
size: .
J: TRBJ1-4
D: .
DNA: TGTGCCAGCGGGGTGAGGAATGAAAAACTGTTTTTT
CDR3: CASGVRNEKLFF

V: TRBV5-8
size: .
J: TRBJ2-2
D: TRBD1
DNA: TGTGCCAGCACCTCTAAAATTAGGGGGCCCGGGGAGCTGTTTTTT
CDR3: CASTSKIRGPGELFF

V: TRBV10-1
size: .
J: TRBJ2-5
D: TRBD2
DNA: TGCGCCAGCAGTGAGGCGCTAGCGGGAGGAGAGACCCAGTACTTC
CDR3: CASSEALAGGETQYF